The 23 T cell receptor beta chains below come from one sample, sequenced in a study of shared clonotypes between healthy human individuals. Produced via immunoSEQ multiplex PCR; TCRdb's table is partial and in-frame only. The sample has hundreds of thousands of clones, approximately 79% seen once. Sample: memory CD4+ T cells sorted from blood. The subset here: CD45RA-negative fraction. The receptors were sampled from a woman aged 25-40 years in good health.

This clone was seen at least ten times. J is TRBJ2-3 and V is TRBV10-2; the match to TRBD2 covers 10 bases. CDR1 and CDR2 from the germline V gene are WSHSY and SAAADI. This CDR3 is 15 amino acids long. With V trimmed by 2 bases and J by 3 bases, 2 bases remained unmatched. The CDR3 is CASSEETSGTDTQYF. Here the CDR3 DNA reads TGCGCCAGCAGTGAGGAGACTAGCGGGACAGATACGCAGTATTTT.

The V gene is TRBV15, the J gene TRBJ2-7; 10 bases are shared with TRBD2. Germline CDR1 is LNHNV and CDR2 is YYDKDF (reference sequence). This CDR3 region has 15 residues. J lost 5 bases, V lost 1 base, and 5 bases had no gene match. The CDR3 nucleotides read TGTGCCACCAGCAGAGGCGGACTAGCGGTGGACGAGCAGTACTTC. Translation gives CATSRGGLAVDEQYF.

This chain uses TRBV10-1 with TRBJ2-3; TRBD1 matches at 7 bases. Trimming cost V 5 bases and J 3 bases; bases outside gene matches: 5. This CDR3 region has 14 residues. The germline gives CDR1 WNHNN, CDR2 SYGVQD (reference sequence). The CDR3 DNA sequence: TGCGCCAGCAGTCCACAGGGGACAACAGATACGCAGTATTTT. Translation: CASSPQGTTDTQYF.

The chain recombines TRBV19 with TRBJ1-2, with 7 nucleotides matching TRBD1. V lost 4 bases to trimming and J lost 2 bases; unmatched junction nucleotides: 7. Germline CDR1 reads LNHDA; CDR2 reads SQIVND (reference sequence). This CDR3 spans 15 amino acids. In nucleotides, the CDR3 is TGTGCCAGTAGTACAACCGGGACAGAAAACTATGGCTACACCTTC. It yields the protein CASSTTGTENYGYTF.

V usage is TRBV12-5 and J usage is TRBJ2-2; 10 positions match TRBD2. The CDR3 is 17 residues long. The germline CDR1 and CDR2 sequences are LGHNT and FRNRAP. With 6 bases clipped from V and 6 bases from J, the junction kept 13 bases outside the gene matches. The CDR3: CASGQTGLAVAPGELFF. The CDR3 nucleotides are TGTGCTAGTGGGCAAACCGGACTAGCGGTAGCTCCCGGGGAGCTGTTTTTT.

Of note for this clone: A read error may be the cause here, since a much bigger clone is one base away. Other DNA sequences in this sample translate to the same CDR3. The V call is TRBV19, the J call TRBJ2-3; 13 positions match TRBD2. CDR1 and CDR2 from the germline V gene are LNHDA and SQIVND (reference sequence). This CDR3 comprises 14 residues. With 8 bases clipped from V and 3 bases from J, the junction kept 2 bases outside the gene matches. CDR3 DNA: TGTGCCAGTCGGACTAGCGGGAGTACAGATACGCAGTATTTT. Encoded protein: CASRTSGSTDTQYF.

The gene calls are TRBV18 and TRBJ1-4; D unclear. Germline V gene data show CDR1 as KGHSH and CDR2 as LQKENI. V was trimmed by 4 bases and J by 6 bases, leaving 12 bases between them. This CDR3 has 14 residues. The DNA of the CDR3 is TGTGCCAGCTCACTAGCCCTGGGCCATGAAAAACTGTTTTTT. Translated: CASSLALGHEKLFF.

This clone was recorded a few times. The chain has TRBV6-5 and TRBJ2-1, with D perhaps TRBD1 (7 bases). Deletions cut 7 bases from V and 9 bases from J, with 13 bases between. The CDR3 runs 12 residues. Germline assignment: CDR1 MNHEY and CDR2 SVGAGI. The CDR3 region is CASTRQGGEQFF. The CDR3 DNA sequence: TGTGCCAGCACAAGACAGGGAGGTGAGCAGTTCTTC.

This chain uses TRBV6-1 with TRBJ2-2; maybe TRBD2 (6 bases). CDR3 size: 16 residues. V lost 4 bases and J 4 bases, leaving 16 bases between the germline ends. From germline, CDR1 is MNHNS and CDR2 SASEGT. The CDR3 DNA is TGTGCCAGCAGTGGACTGACTAGTATAGGCACCGGGGAGCTGTTTTTT. Its protein product is CASSGLTSIGTGELFF.

The chain couples TRBV7-2 to TRBJ2-5; 8 bases align to TRBD2. The ends lost 5 bases at V and 5 bases at J; junction bases unmatched: 10. There are 15 residues in the CDR3. Germline loops: CDR1 SGHTA, CDR2 FQGNSA. CDR3 nucleotide sequence: TGTGCCAGCAGCCGCCGGGGGGGGGCATCGGAGACCCAGTACTTC. It codes for CASSRRGGASETQYF.

The rearrangement joins TRBV7-2 to TRBJ2-7, with 10 bases identical to TRBD2. With 5 bases clipped from V and 1 base from J, the junction kept 5 bases outside the gene matches. CDR3 size: 15 residues. CDR1 SGHTA and CDR2 FQGNSA come from the germline V gene. CDR3 sequence reads: CASSPTLAGSYEQYF. The CDR3 nucleotides read TGTGCCAGCAGCCCTACACTAGCGGGGTCCTACGAGCAGTACTTC. The full variable domain, in which reference TRBV7-2 and TRBJ2-7 provide the parts outside the CDR3, is GAGVSQSPSNKVTEKGKDVELRCDPISGHTALYWYRQSLGQGLEFLIYFQGNSAPDKSGLPSDRFSAERTGGSVSTLTIQRTQQEDSAVYLCASSPTLAGSYEQYFGPGTRLTVT.

This clone has just a few counts. The V call is TRBV7-2, the J call TRBJ2-5; TRBD2 matches at 9 bases. This CDR3 has 16 amino acids. Per the germline V gene, CDR1 is SGHTA and CDR2 is FQGNSA. After removal of 3 bases from V and 0 bases from J, the junction contained 5 bases not matched to a gene. CDR3 residues: CASSFGGRAYQETQYF. CDR3 nucleotides: TGTGCCAGCAGCTTCGGCGGGAGGGCGTACCAAGAGACCCAGTACTTC.

This chain connects TRBV12-5 to TRBJ1-2; TRBD1 is a possible D gene (5 bases). Between the trimmed V and J ends, which lost 2 bases and 1 base, there was a span of 14 bases. Germline V gene lookup returns CDR1 LGHNT and CDR2 FRNRAP. The length of the CDR3 is 16 residues. CDR3 sequence (DNA): TGTGCTAGTGGTTTGTTTGCAGGGCGATATAACTATGGCTACACCTTC. It specifies CASGLFAGRYNYGYTF.

The chain is built from TRBV28 and TRBJ2-2; D is uncertain. The germline V gene encodes CDR1 MDHEN and CDR2 SYDVKM. V dropped 4 bases and J dropped 2 bases, with 11 bases sitting between them. The CDR3 totals 15 residues. CDR3 sequence: CASSSVRANTGELFF. CDR3 nucleotide sequence: TGTGCCAGCAGTTCTGTCCGCGCAAACACCGGGGAGCTGTTTTTT.

This chain uses TRBV28 with TRBJ2-6; the D gene is possibly TRBD1 (5 bases). V gave up 10 bases and J gave up 0 bases, with 10 bases separating them. CDR1 and CDR2 (germline): MDHEN, SYDVKM. The CDR3 spans 14 residues. The CDR3 reads CATDTHSGANVLTF. The CDR3 coding sequence is TGTGCCACGGACACCCACTCTGGGGCCAACGTCCTGACTTTC.

The chain is built from TRBV5-6 and TRBJ1-4; unclear D gene. V lost 0 bases and J 0 bases, leaving 6 bases between the germline ends. Germline values: CDR1 SGHDT, CDR2 YYEEEE. The CDR3 extends over 15 amino acids. CDR3 nucleotide sequence: TGTGCCAGCAGCTTGGGGGTCTCAACTAATGAAAAACTGTTTTTT. Its protein product is CASSLGVSTNEKLFF.

The chain uses TRBV5-1 and TRBJ1-6, with D uncertain. Germline CDR1 is SGHRS and CDR2 is YFSETQ. CDR3 length: 15 residues. V was trimmed by 0 bases and J by 6 bases, leaving 10 bases between them. The CDR3 nucleotides are TGCGCCAGCAGCTTGGGTCCAGAAGTTAATTCACCCCTCCACTTT. Amino acids: CASSLGPEVNSPLHF.

In its sample, this clone was seen a few times. Different DNA sequences within this sample yield the same CDR3. The CDR3 DNA reads as TGTGCCAGCAGTGAATTCTGGATGGAAGGCTACACCTTC. Amino acids: CASSEFWMEGYTF. This chain uses TRBV6-1 with TRBJ1-2; D call uncertain. The length of the CDR3 is 13 residues. V lost 2 bases, J lost 8 bases, and 12 bases lay in between. Germline V gene sequence: CDR1 MNHNS, CDR2 SASEGT.

This clone was picked up one time. The J gene is TRBJ1-5, the V gene TRBV4-1; D not certain. Between the trimmed V and J ends, which lost 0 bases and 0 bases, there was a span of 24 bases. This CDR3 has 21 amino acids. The germline V gene encodes CDR1 MGHRA and CDR2 YSYEKL. In DNA form, the CDR3 reads TGCGCCAGCAGCCAAGATCTTTGGGGAGGCCCTCCGTTTTATAGCAATCAGCCCCAGCATTTT. It encodes CASSQDLWGGPPFYSNQPQHF.

About this clone itself: The sample carries other DNA sequences with the same CDR3. The rearrangement uses TRBV7-9 and TRBJ1-4; 9 bases are a match to TRBD1. Trimming removed 3 bases from V and 4 bases from J; junction bases left unmatched: 0. The germline V gene has CDR1 SEHNR and CDR2 FQNEAQ (reference sequence). The CDR3 is made up of 14 amino acids. As DNA, the CDR3 is TGTGCCAGCAGCTTGGGACAGGGTAATGAAAAACTGTTTTTT. This codes for CASSLGQGNEKLFF.

V gene TRBV28 combines with J gene TRBJ2-2; unclear D gene. CDR3 size: 15 residues. Germline CDR1 and CDR2: MDHEN and SYDVKM. The V and J ends lost 6 bases and 2 bases respectively, with 13 bases between them. The DNA for the CDR3 is TGTGCCAGCAGCTCGTTAGGTTTTAACACCGGGGAGCTGTTTTTT. This translates into CASSSLGFNTGELFF.

The chain is built from TRBV28 and TRBJ2-7; 7 nucleotides agree with TRBD1. The CDR3 is made up of 16 amino acids. J gave up 6 bases and V 5 bases, and 16 bases lay outside the gene matches. Germline CDR1 MDHEN, CDR2 SYDVKM. The CDR3 sequence is CASSTIGSGGRGEQYF. CDR3 nucleotide sequence: TGTGCCAGCAGTACGATAGGCTCAGGGGGAAGAGGCGAGCAGTACTTC.

The chain uses TRBV5-1 and TRBJ2-7; the D is unclear. Between the trimmed V and J ends, which lost 1 base and 1 base, there was a span of 27 bases. The germline gives CDR1 SGHRS, CDR2 YFSETQ. The CDR3 sequence is 20 residues long. The CDR3 is CASSLRPMASAQVVSYEQYF. The CDR3 bases are TGCGCCAGCAGCTTGCGGCCTATGGCCTCGGCCCAGGTTGTGTCCTACGAGCAGTACTTC.